This T cell receptor (beta chain) was sequenced during a study of graft-versus-host responses after intestinal transplantation. The overall study: Recipients got multivisceral, liver-intestinal, or isolated intestinal transplants. Uniformly, recipients were administered anti-thymocyte globulin induction with subsequent tacrolimus and steroids for approximately three years. Study conclusions and caveats: Investigators detected GvH clones in recipient marrow, with some emerging earlier in ileum or blood. Allograft graft-versus-host to host-versus-graft clonal ratios ran high in patients with graft-donor T cell macrochimerism.

The table came from immunoSEQ multiplex PCR; TCRdb's copy has only in-frame clones and leaves some out. This repertoire shows approximately 100,000 clones, 90% found once; its top ten account for less than 0.12%. Turning to this clone: The target antigen is unknown.

CDR3 size: 14 residues. V was clipped by 4 bases and J by 4 bases, with 13 bases between them. Germline CDR1 reads MNHEY; CDR2 reads SVGAGI. The chain links TRBV6-5 to TRBJ1-2; TRBD1 might be the D (5 bases). The sequence came from a human donor who received an intestinal transplant. The sample was unstimulated CD4+ T cells sorted from spleen or lymph node cells, taken before intestinal transplant. The CDR3 DNA follows: TGTGCCAGCAGTTCCCCGGGGGAGGCCTATGGCTACACCTTC. Its translation: CASSSPGEAYGYTF.